This is a list of T cell receptor beta chains from one sample in a study of blood T cells in healthy people across ages. MiXCR, applied by TCRdb to the 5' RACE reads, yields one record per CDR3 protein. The sample carries 1.5 million to 2 million distinct CDR3 sequences, about 31% recorded once. The sequencing sample was made of blood. The receptor set was obtained from a woman in her twenties or thirties in good health. Each CDR3 is given with its conserved first and last residue. The order of the fields is clone size, V gene, J gene, D gene, CDR3 protein, CDR3 DNA. D genes are given only for firm matches. Expanded clones are given a class, and other clones once, few, many or no size at all.

clone_size: NA
v_call: TRBV6-1
j_call: TRBJ2-2
d_call: NA
cdr3_aa: CASRYSGELFF
cdr3_nt: TGTGCCAGCAGGTACTCGGGGGAGCTGTTTTTT

clone_size: NA
v_call: TRBV20-1
j_call: TRBJ2-7
d_call: NA
cdr3_aa: CSATSAHEGNIYEQYF
cdr3_nt: TGCAGTGCTACGTCAGCCCACGAGGGAAACATCTACGAGCAGTACTTC

clone_size: NA
v_call: TRBV28
j_call: TRBJ1-4
d_call: NA
cdr3_aa: CASSRLGGVEGEKLFF
cdr3_nt: TGTGCCAGCAGCCGCCTCGGGGGGGTTGAAGGCGAAAAACTGTTTTTT

clone_size: NA
v_call: TRBV5-1
j_call: TRBJ1-1
d_call: NA
cdr3_aa: CASSLGDFRTEAFF
cdr3_nt: TGCGCCAGCAGCTTGGGGGACTTTCGCACTGAAGCTTTCTTT

clone_size: few
v_call: TRBV5-1
j_call: TRBJ1-5
d_call: NA
cdr3_aa: CASSFDGNQPQHF
cdr3_nt: TGCGCCAGCAGCTTTGATGGCAATCAGCCCCAGCATTTT

clone_size: NA
v_call: TRBV28
j_call: TRBJ2-7
d_call: TRBD2
cdr3_aa: CASSILAHSYEQYF
cdr3_nt: TGTGCCAGCAGTATACTAGCGCACTCCTACGAGCAGTACTTC

clone_size: NA
v_call: TRBV20-1
j_call: TRBJ2-5
d_call: TRBD1
cdr3_aa: CSARDSGTGGLGQETQYF
cdr3_nt: TGCAGTGCTAGAGACTCCGGGACAGGGGGTTTAGGGCAAGAGACCCAGTACTTC

clone_size: NA
v_call: TRBV6-5
j_call: TRBJ1-5
d_call: TRBD1
cdr3_aa: CASSSLTGSNQPQHF
cdr3_nt: TGTGCCAGCAGTTCGCTGACAGGGAGCAATCAGCCCCAGCATTTT

clone_size: NA
v_call: TRBV30
j_call: TRBJ1-2
d_call: NA
cdr3_aa: CAWSAGHGYTF
cdr3_nt: TGTGCCTGGAGTGCTGGGCATGGCTACACCTTC

clone_size: many
v_call: TRBV5-1
j_call: TRBJ2-3
d_call: NA
cdr3_aa: CASKPETDTQYF
cdr3_nt: TGCGCCAGCAAGCCGGAAACAGATACGCAGTATTTT

clone_size: NA
v_call: TRBV15
j_call: TRBJ2-6
d_call: NA
cdr3_aa: CATSTPGELFLGANVLTF
cdr3_nt: TGTGCCACCAGCACCCCGGGGGAACTCTTTCTCGGGGCCAACGTCCTGACTTTC

clone_size: NA
v_call: TRBV20-1
j_call: TRBJ2-1
d_call: TRBD2
cdr3_aa: CSALLAGEYNEQFF
cdr3_nt: TGCAGTGCCCTACTCGCGGGGGAATACAATGAGCAGTTCTTC

clone_size: NA
v_call: TRBV10-3
j_call: TRBJ1-5
d_call: NA
cdr3_aa: CAISAGQQSRFQPQHF
cdr3_nt: TGTGCCATCAGTGCGGGTCAACAGAGCAGGTTTCAGCCCCAGCATTTT

clone_size: NA
v_call: TRBV29-1
j_call: TRBJ1-4
d_call: NA
cdr3_aa: CSVGPGQGEKLFF
cdr3_nt: TGCAGCGTTGGCCCAGGGCAGGGTGAAAAACTGTTTTTT

clone_size: few
v_call: TRBV5-6
j_call: TRBJ2-3
d_call: TRBD1
cdr3_aa: CASSLVGWDRAPDTQYF
cdr3_nt: TGTGCCAGCAGCTTGGTCGGTTGGGACAGGGCCCCAGATACGCAGTATTTT

clone_size: few
v_call: TRBV20-1
j_call: TRBJ2-7
d_call: NA
cdr3_aa: CSARDQAGVVDEQYF
cdr3_nt: TGCAGTGCTAGAGATCAGGCAGGGGTTGTCGACGAGCAGTACTTC

clone_size: once
v_call: TRBV5-1
j_call: TRBJ2-5
d_call: TRBD2
cdr3_aa: CASSLEGASGIQETQYF
cdr3_nt: TGCGCCAGCAGCTTGGAGGGCGCTAGCGGAATCCAAGAGACCCAGTACTTC

clone_size: few
v_call: TRBV13
j_call: TRBJ2-7
d_call: TRBD2
cdr3_aa: CASSYHPLAGQSHEQYF
cdr3_nt: TGTGCCAGCAGCTACCACCCACTAGCGGGGCAAAGCCACGAGCAGTACTTC

clone_size: NA
v_call: TRBV5-6
j_call: TRBJ2-3
d_call: TRBD2
cdr3_aa: CASSSNFAGGHLSTDTQYF
cdr3_nt: TGTGCCAGCAGCTCGAATTTTGCGGGAGGGCACTTGAGCACAGATACGCAGTATTTT

clone_size: NA
v_call: TRBV25-1
j_call: TRBJ2-1
d_call: NA
cdr3_aa: CASSSARAYNEQFF
cdr3_nt: TGTGCCAGCAGTTCGGCTAGAGCCTACAATGAGCAGTTCTTC

clone_size: NA
v_call: TRBV6-2/TRBV6-3
j_call: TRBJ2-7
d_call: TRBD2
cdr3_aa: CASGAIGLADSYEQYF
cdr3_nt: TGTGCCAGCGGGGCAATCGGACTAGCGGACTCCTACGAGCAGTACTTC

clone_size: few
v_call: TRBV9
j_call: TRBJ2-5
d_call: TRBD2
cdr3_aa: CASSASTSGGQETQYF
cdr3_nt: TGTGCCAGCAGCGCCTCGACTAGCGGGGGACAAGAGACCCAGTACTTC

clone_size: NA
v_call: TRBV18
j_call: TRBJ2-3
d_call: NA
cdr3_aa: CASSPGLPGATDTQYF
cdr3_nt: TGTGCCAGCTCACCTGGCCTGCCGGGGGCGACAGATACGCAGTATTTT

clone_size: few
v_call: TRBV6-2/TRBV6-3
j_call: TRBJ1-5
d_call: NA
cdr3_aa: CASKSTSNQPQHF
cdr3_nt: TGTGCCAGCAAGTCGACTAGCAATCAGCCCCAGCATTTT

clone_size: NA
v_call: TRBV30
j_call: TRBJ2-7
d_call: NA
cdr3_aa: CAWSVTETVPYEQYF
cdr3_nt: TGTGCCTGGAGTGTCACGGAGACAGTGCCCTACGAGCAGTACTTC

clone_size: few
v_call: TRBV3-1
j_call: TRBJ2-1
d_call: TRBD2
cdr3_aa: CASSQGNATSSYVNEQFF
cdr3_nt: TGTGCCAGCAGCCAAGGTAATGCGACTAGCAGTTATGTAAATGAGCAGTTCTTC

clone_size: NA
v_call: TRBV28
j_call: TRBJ2-1
d_call: TRBD2
cdr3_aa: CASTLGTSGCNEQFF
cdr3_nt: TGTGCCAGCACCCTCGGGACTAGCGGGTGTAATGAGCAGTTCTTC

clone_size: few
v_call: TRBV7-2
j_call: TRBJ1-5
d_call: NA
cdr3_aa: CASRQRGGNQPQHF
cdr3_nt: TGTGCCAGCCGCCAAAGGGGTGGCAATCAGCCCCAGCATTTT

clone_size: NA
v_call: TRBV5-5
j_call: TRBJ2-1
d_call: NA
cdr3_aa: CASSLAVVGASYNEQFF
cdr3_nt: TGTGCCAGCAGCTTGGCTGTAGTGGGGGCCTCCTACAATGAGCAGTTCTTC